This is a list of T cell receptor beta chains from one sample in a study of blood T cell repertoires in COVID-19. TCRdb's table, derived via immunoSEQ multiplex PCR, lists solely in-frame clones and lacks some. The data hold approximately 110,000 clones, with around 81% observed a single time. The sample comprised peripheral blood. These receptors were obtained from a man aged 80 or over with acute or convalescent COVID-19. Both conserved end residues are part of each CDR3. D genes are given only for firm matches. The size of a clone is reported for some rows only, either as once, few or many, or as a class for expanded clones.

CDR3nt | CDR3aa | j_gene | d_gene | v_gene | abundance
TGTGCCAGCTCACCGCCGGGACAGGGCACCTACAATGAGCAGTTCTTC | CASSPPGQGTYNEQFF | TRBJ2-1 | TRBD1 | TRBV18 | NA
TGTGCCAGCAGTTTCCGCTACCTGCCCCAGCATTTT | CASSFRYLPQHF | TRBJ1-5 | NA | TRBV6-2/TRBV6-3 | NA
TGCGCCAGCAGCCAATCCACAGCGACAGTTTATAACTATGGCTACACCTTC | CASSQSTATVYNYGYTF | TRBJ1-2 | NA | TRBV4-1 | NA
TGTGCCAGTAGTCCGACGGGACTAGTAGACGAAAAACTGTTTTTT | CASSPTGLVDEKLFF | TRBJ1-4 | NA | TRBV19 | few
TGTGCCAGCAGCCTCCTAGGACAGGGAGGGTCCAATGAGCAGTTCTTC | CASSLLGQGGSNEQFF | TRBJ2-1 | NA | TRBV7-3 | NA
TGCAGCGTGGGGCTCCACACAGATACGCAGTATTTT | CSVGLHTDTQYF | TRBJ2-3 | NA | TRBV29-1 | NA
TGTGCCAGCAGTTACTCTCCGCTAGCGGGAGCCGGGGAGCTGTTTTTT | CASSYSPLAGAGELFF | TRBJ2-2 | TRBD2 | TRBV6-5 | once
TGTGCCAGCAGCGCTCAAACCGGGACTAGTCCCTACGAGCAGTACTTC | CASSAQTGTSPYEQYF | TRBJ2-7 | TRBD2 | TRBV11-2 | many
TGTGCCAGCGTCAGGGGACTAGCGCCTTACAATGAGCAGTTCTTC | CASVRGLAPYNEQFF | TRBJ2-1 | TRBD2 | TRBV6-5 | NA
TGTGCCAGCAAGTCAGGGGGCGTGAGGGGAAACTATGGCTACACCTTC | CASKSGGVRGNYGYTF | TRBJ1-2 | TRBD1 | TRBV28 | NA